This T cell receptor beta chain was captured in a study of shared clonotypes between healthy human individuals. Study as a whole: Each donor had three CD4 naive, three CD4 memory, two CD8 naive and one CD8 memory plate. Findings and limits, study-wide: Sharing across four donors was highest in naive CD4 (roughly 5%) and lowest in memory CD8 (approximately 0.4%).

Produced via immunoSEQ multiplex PCR; TCRdb's table is partial and in-frame only. The repertoire includes about 960,000 clones, about 80% of them detected once, and roughly 1.5% sits in the top ten. This clone has only one observation. The antigen is unknown. Within the sample, other DNA sequences also encode this same CDR3. Donors were healthy HIV-negative adults without recently reported acute infections or vaccinations. This CDR3 is 14 amino acids long. Trimming shortened V by 5 bases and J by 4 bases, and 11 bases separated the two germline ends. Germline-derived CDR1 and CDR2 are SGHTA and FQGNSA.

Sequenced: memory CD4+ T cells sorted from blood. The subset here: CD45RA-negative fraction. The receptor's source is a young man in good health. This rearrangement joins TRBV7-2 to TRBJ1-4; possibly TRBD1 for D (5 bases). CDR3 nucleotide sequence: TGTGCCAGCAGCCGAGACAGTCTTAATGAAAAACTGTTTTTT. It codes for CASSRDSLNEKLFF. Full variable domain (rest looked up from reference TRBV7-2 and TRBJ1-4): GAGVSQSPSNKVTEKGKDVELRCDPISGHTALYWYRQSLGQGLEFLIYFQGNSAPDKSGLPSDRFSAERTGGSVSTLTIQRTQQEDSAVYLCASSRDSLNEKLFFGSGTQLSVL.